The source of this T cell receptor (beta chain) is a study of regulatory T cells in long-lasting Graves disease. Regarding time point: persistent/refractory GD, antithyroid drugs over 5 years with positive TRAb. RNA extracted from PBMCs served as the sequencing template. From an endocrinology department in Xi'an, China, came the patients. Arm-PCR of CDR3 regions with iRepertoire HTBI primers generated TCR beta libraries. Per the original data handling: Looking across samples, the authors found 55 to 80 TRBV and approximately 14 TRBJ segments. TCRdb ran MiXCR on the multiplex PCR reads and lists one entry per CDR3 protein. TCRdb, rather than the study authors, made the V and J calls. The top ten clones hold around a quarter of a sample with some 370,000 distinct CDR3 sequences, 20% to 25% of them seen once. Trimming pared 4 bases from V and 3 bases from J, leaving 18 bases between. Germline V lookup: CDR1 SGHAT, CDR2 FQNNGV. The CDR3 consists of 16 residues.

V usage is TRBV11-2 and J usage is TRBJ2-5; weak D call: TRBD2 (7 bases). The receptor was isolated from a middle-aged woman with Graves disease. Material: peripheral blood mononuclear cells (PBMCs), obtained when the disease was refractory, from a patient treated with antithyroid drugs. This CDR3 is CASSYYGGGLKETQYF. For the CDR3, the DNA is TGTGCCAGCAGCTATTATGGGGGGGGGCTGAAAGAGACCCAGTACTTC. The variable domain in full, completed from reference TRBV11-2 and TRBJ2-5, reads EAGVAQSPRYKIIEKRQSVAFWCNPISGHATLYWYQQILGQGPKLLIQFQNNGVVDDSQLPKDRFSAERLKGVDSTLKIQPAKLEDSAVYLCASSYYGGGLKETQYFGPGTRLLVL.